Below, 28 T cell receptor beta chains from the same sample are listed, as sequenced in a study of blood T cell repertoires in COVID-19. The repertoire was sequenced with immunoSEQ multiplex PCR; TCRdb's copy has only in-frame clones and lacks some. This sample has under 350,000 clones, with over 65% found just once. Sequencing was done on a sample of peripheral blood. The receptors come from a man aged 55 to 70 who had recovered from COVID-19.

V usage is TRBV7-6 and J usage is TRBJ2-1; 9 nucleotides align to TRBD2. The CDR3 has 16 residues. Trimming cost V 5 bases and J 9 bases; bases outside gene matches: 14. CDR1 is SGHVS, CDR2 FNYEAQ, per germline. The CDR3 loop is CASSPLAAGGPGEQFF. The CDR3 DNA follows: TGTGCCAGCAGCCCGCTAGCGGCGGGAGGGCCCGGTGAGCAGTTCTTC.

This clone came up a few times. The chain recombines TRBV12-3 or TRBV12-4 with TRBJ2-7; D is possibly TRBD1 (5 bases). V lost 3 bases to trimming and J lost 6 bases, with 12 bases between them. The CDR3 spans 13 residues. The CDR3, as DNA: TGTGCCAGCAGTTTGGGCCAGGGTGGCGAGCAGTACTTC. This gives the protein CASSLGQGGEQYF.

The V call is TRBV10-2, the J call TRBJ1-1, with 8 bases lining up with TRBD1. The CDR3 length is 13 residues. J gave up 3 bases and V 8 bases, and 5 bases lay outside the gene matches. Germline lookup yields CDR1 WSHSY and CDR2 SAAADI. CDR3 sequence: CASFDRGYTEAFF. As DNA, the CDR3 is TGCGCCAGCTTTGACAGGGGCTACACTGAAGCTTTCTTT.

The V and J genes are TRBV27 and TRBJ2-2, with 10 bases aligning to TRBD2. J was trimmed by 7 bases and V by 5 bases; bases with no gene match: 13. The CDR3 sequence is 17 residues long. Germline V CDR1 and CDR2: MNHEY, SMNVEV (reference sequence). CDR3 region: CASSLEGLAGVRGELFF. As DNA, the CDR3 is TGTGCCAGCAGTCTCGAGGGCCTAGCGGGAGTTCGCGGGGAGCTGTTTTTT.

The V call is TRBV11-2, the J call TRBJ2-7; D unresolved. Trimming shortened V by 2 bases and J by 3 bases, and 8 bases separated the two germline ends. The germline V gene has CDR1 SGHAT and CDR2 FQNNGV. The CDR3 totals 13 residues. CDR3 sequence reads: CASSLQPSYEQYF. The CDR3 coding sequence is TGTGCCAGCAGCTTACAACCTAGCTACGAGCAGTACTTC. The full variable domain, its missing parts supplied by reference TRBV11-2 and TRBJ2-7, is EAGVAQSPRYKIIEKRQSVAFWCNPISGHATLYWYQQILGQGPKLLIQFQNNGVVDDSQLPKDRFSAERLKGVDSTLKIQPAKLEDSAVYLCASSLQPSYEQYFGPGTRLTVT.

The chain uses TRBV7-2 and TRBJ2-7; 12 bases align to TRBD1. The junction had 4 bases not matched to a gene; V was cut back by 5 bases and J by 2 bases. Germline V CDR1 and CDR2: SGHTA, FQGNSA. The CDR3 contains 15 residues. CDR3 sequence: CASSPRDRGPYEQYF. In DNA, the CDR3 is TGTGCCAGCAGCCCGCGGGACAGGGGGCCCTACGAGCAGTACTTC.

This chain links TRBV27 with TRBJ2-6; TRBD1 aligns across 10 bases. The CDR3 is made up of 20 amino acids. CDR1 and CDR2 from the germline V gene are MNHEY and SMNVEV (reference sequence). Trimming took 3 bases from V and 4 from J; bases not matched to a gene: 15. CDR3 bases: TGTGCCAGCAGTTTCTCCCCCGGGGGACAGGGGTTGGCAGGGGCCAACGTCCTGACTTTC. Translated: CASSFSPGGQGLAGANVLTF.

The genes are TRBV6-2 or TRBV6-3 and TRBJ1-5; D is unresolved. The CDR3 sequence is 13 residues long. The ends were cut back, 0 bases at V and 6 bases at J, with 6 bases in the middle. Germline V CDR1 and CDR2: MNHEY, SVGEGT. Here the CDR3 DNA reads TGTGCCAGCAGTTACTCGGGCGCTCAGCCCCAGCATTTT. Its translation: CASSYSGAQPQHF.

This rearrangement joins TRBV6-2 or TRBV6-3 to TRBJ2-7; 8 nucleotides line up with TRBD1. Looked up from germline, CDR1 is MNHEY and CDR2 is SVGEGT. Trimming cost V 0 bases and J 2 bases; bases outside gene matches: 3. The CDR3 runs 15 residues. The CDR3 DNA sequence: TGTGCCAGCAGTTACTCGAGGGACAGGACCTACGAGCAGTACTTC. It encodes CASSYSRDRTYEQYF.

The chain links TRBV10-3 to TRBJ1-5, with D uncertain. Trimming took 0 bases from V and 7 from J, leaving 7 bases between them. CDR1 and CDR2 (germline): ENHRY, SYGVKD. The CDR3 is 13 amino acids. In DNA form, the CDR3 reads TGTGCCATCAGTGAGTCATTGCAGCAGCCCCAGCATTTT. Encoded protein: CAISESLQQPQHF.

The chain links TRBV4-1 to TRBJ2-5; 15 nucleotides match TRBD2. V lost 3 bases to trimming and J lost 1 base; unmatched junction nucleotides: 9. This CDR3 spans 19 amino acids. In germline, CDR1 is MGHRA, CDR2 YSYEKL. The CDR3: CASSQSSGTSGGSQETQYF. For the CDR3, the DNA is TGCGCCAGCAGCCAGTCCTCCGGGACTAGCGGGGGGAGCCAAGAGACCCAGTACTTC.

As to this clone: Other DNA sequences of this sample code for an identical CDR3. The DNA of the CDR3 is TGTGCCACCAGCGGCGGGACTAGCGGGTACAATGAGCAGTTCTTC. Protein product: CATSGGTSGYNEQFF. The chain joins TRBV15 to TRBJ2-1; 12 bases map to TRBD2. Germline loops: CDR1 LNHNV, CDR2 YYDKDF (reference sequence). The CDR3 spans 15 residues. V lost 5 bases to trimming and J lost 4 bases; unmatched junction nucleotides: 3.

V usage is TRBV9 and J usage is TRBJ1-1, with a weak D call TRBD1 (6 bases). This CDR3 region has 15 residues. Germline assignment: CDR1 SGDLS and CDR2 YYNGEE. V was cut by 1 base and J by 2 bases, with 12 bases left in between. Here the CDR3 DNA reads TGTGCCAGCAGCGTAATGGCAGGGGCTAACACTGAAGCTTTCTTT. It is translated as CASSVMAGANTEAFF.

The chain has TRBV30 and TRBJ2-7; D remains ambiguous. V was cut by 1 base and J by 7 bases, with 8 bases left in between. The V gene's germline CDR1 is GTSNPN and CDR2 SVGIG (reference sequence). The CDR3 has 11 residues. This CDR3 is CAWSGQIEQYF. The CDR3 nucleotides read TGTGCCTGGAGTGGGCAGATAGAGCAGTACTTC.

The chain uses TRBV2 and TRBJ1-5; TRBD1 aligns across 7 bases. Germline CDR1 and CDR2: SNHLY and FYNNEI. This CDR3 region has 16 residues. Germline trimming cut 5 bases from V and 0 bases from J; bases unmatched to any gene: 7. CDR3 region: CASSRDSTYSNQPQHF. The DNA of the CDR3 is TGTGCCAGCAGTCGGGACAGCACTTATAGCAATCAGCCCCAGCATTTT.

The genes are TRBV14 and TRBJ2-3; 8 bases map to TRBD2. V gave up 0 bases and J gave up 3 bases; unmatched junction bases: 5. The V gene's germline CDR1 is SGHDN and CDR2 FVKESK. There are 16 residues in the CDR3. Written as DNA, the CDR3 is TGTGCCAGCAGCCAAGACGGGGGGGTTGGGACAGATACGCAGTATTTT. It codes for CASSQDGGVGTDTQYF.

The CDR3 DNA reads TGTGCCAGCAGCTTGTCACTAGGCCGCGCAGGCTACACCTTC. This gives the protein CASSLSLGRAGYTF. V is TRBV6-5 and J is TRBJ1-2; D is unresolved. The ends were cut back, 6 bases at V and 8 bases at J, with 19 bases in the middle. In germline, CDR1 is MNHEY, CDR2 SVGAGI. This CDR3 is built from 14 residues.

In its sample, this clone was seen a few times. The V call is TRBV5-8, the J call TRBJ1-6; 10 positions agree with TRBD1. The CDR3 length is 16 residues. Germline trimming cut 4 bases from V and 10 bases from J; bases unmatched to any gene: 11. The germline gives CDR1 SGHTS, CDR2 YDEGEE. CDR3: CASSRRGQGNESPLHF. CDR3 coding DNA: TGTGCCAGCAGCAGGAGGGGACAGGGGAATGAATCACCCCTCCACTTT.

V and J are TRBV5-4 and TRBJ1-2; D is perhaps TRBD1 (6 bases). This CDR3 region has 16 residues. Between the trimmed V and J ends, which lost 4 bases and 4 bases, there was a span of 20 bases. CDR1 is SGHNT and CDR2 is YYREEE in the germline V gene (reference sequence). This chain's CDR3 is CASSGGGPQAGYGYTF. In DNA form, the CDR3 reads TGTGCCAGCAGCGGGGGCGGTCCACAGGCGGGCTATGGCTACACCTTC.

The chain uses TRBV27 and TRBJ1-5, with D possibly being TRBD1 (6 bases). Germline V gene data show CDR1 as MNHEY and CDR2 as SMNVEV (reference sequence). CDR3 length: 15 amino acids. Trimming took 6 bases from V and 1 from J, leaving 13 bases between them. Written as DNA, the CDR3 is TGTGCCAGCAGGGCCAGGGGAGCCAGCAATCAGCCCCAGCATTTT. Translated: CASRARGASNQPQHF.

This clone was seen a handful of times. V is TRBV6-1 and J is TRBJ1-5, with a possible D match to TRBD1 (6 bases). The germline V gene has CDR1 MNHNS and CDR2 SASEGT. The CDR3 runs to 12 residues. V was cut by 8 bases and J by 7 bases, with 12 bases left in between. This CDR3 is CASFQGTQPQHF. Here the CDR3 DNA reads TGTGCCAGCTTTCAGGGGACCCAGCCCCAGCATTTT.

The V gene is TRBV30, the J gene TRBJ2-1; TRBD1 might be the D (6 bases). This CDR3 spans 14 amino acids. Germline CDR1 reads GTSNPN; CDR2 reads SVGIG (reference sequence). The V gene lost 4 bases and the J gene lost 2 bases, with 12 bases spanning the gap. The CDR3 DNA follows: TGTGCCTGGACCGACAGGAGCCCCTACAATGAGCAGTTCTTC. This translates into CAWTDRSPYNEQFF.

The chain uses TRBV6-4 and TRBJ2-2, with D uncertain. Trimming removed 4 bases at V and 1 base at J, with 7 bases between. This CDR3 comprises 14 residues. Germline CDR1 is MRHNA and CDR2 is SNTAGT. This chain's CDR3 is CASSALGNTGELFF. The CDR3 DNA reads TGTGCCAGCAGTGCTCTAGGGAACACCGGGGAGCTGTTTTTT.

The CDR3 DNA follows: TGTGCCAGCAAGTACCCGGGACAGGGGGCGGGCTACACCTTC. Translation: CASKYPGQGAGYTF. The rearrangement uses TRBV28 and TRBJ1-2; 12 bases agree with TRBD1. Germline V CDR1 and CDR2: MDHEN, SYDVKM. V dropped 7 bases and J dropped 8; count of bases not matched to a gene: 8. This CDR3 is 14 amino acids long.

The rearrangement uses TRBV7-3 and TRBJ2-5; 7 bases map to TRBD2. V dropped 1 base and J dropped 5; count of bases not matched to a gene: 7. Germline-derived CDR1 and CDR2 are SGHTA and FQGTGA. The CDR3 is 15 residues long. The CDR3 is CASSLMAGVGETQYF. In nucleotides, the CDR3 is TGTGCCAGCAGCTTAATGGCGGGGGTGGGTGAGACCCAGTACTTC.

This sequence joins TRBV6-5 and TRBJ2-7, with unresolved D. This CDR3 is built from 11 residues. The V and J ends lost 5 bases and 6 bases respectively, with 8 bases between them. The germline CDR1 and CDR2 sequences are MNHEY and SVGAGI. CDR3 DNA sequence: TGTGCCAGCAGTAACAAGCGCGAGCAGTACTTC. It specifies CASSNKREQYF.

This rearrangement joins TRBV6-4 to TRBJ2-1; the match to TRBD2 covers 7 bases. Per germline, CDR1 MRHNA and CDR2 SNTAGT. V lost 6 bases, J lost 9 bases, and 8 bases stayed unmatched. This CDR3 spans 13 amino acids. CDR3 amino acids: CASRSGTIPEQFF. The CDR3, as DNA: TGTGCCAGCAGGAGCGGGACTATCCCTGAGCAGTTCTTC.

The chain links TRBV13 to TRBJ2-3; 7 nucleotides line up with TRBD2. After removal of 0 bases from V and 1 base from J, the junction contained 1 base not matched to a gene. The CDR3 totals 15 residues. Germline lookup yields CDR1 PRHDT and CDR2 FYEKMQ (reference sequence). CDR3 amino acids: CASSLGRGGTDTQYF. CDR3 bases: TGTGCCAGCAGCTTAGGCCGGGGGGGCACAGATACGCAGTATTTT. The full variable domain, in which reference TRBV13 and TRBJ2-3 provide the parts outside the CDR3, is AAGVIQSPRHLIKEKRETATLKCYPIPRHDTVYWYQQGPGQDPQFLISFYEKMQSDKGSIPDRFSAQQFSDYHSELNMSSLELGDSALYFCASSLGRGGTDTQYFGPGTRLTVL.